This is a list of T cell receptor beta chains from one sample in a study of Graves' ophthalmopathy and Graves' hyperthyroidism. MiXCR, run by TCRdb on the multiplex PCR reads, gives a single entry per CDR3 protein. The data show around 600,000 distinct CDR3 sequences, roughly 39% seen once. Source material: peripheral blood. The origin of the receptors is an adult man with Graves' ophthalmopathy. Both conserved end residues are part of each CDR3. The D gene is left open where the match is weak. Expanded clones get a size class; other rows say once, few or many, or leave the size out.

D	V	size	J	DNA	CDR3
.	TRBV18	few	TRBJ1-5	TGTGCCAGCTCACCCTTCGTCGGCTCGGAGCCCCAGCATTTT	CASSPFVGSEPQHF
.	TRBV20-1	.	TRBJ1-4	TGCAGTGCTAGAGTAGGTTGGGCGGGGGATAAGGAAAAACTGTTTTTT	CSARVGWAGDKEKLFF
.	TRBV25-1	many	TRBJ1-6	TGTGCCAGCAGGACCAGGCTTAATTCACCCCTCCACTTT	CASRTRLNSPLHF
.	TRBV9	many	TRBJ2-5	TGTGCCAGCAGCGTAGCAGGACAGTTCCAAGAGACCCAGTACTTC	CASSVAGQFQETQYF
.	TRBV7-2	many	TRBJ2-7	TGTGCCAGCAGCTTAGACAGGGTCGAGCAGTACTTC	CASSLDRVEQYF
.	TRBV14	many	TRBJ1-2	TGTGCCAGCAGCCAAGACCACGTAATATATGGCTACACCTTC	CASSQDHVIYGYTF
TRBD2	TRBV20-1	many	TRBJ2-7	TGCAGTGCTAGTGTGTCTAGCGGGAGGGGTGAGCAGTACTTC	CSASVSSGRGEQYF
TRBD2	TRBV20-1	.	TRBJ2-1	TGCAGTGCTAGGAGAGGGACTAGCGATTCCAATGAGCAGTTCTTC	CSARRGTSDSNEQFF
TRBD2	TRBV20-1	many	TRBJ2-7	TGCAGTGCTAGAGAGGGGGGACTAGCGACCGGCGAGCAGTACTTC	CSAREGGLATGEQYF
.	TRBV29-1	.	TRBJ1-1	TGCAGCGCTTCCTCAGGGGCGCTGAAGGCTTTCTTT	CSASSGALKAFF
.	TRBV24-1	many	TRBJ1-6	TGTGCCACCGCCCCGGTACTCGGGGCCGTAAATTCACCCCTCCACTTT	CATAPVLGAVNSPLHF
TRBD1	TRBV12-3/TRBV12-4	.	TRBJ1-1	TGTGCTAGTGGTTTGGCCGAATCGAGGGGGCACACTGAAGCTTCCTTT	CASGLAESRGHTEASF
.	TRBV7-8	.	TRBJ1-3	TGTGCCAGCAGCTTAAAAGCCCGGGGGGCAGGACGCTCTGGAAACACCATATATTTT	CASSLKARGAGRSGNTIYF
TRBD2	TRBV30	few	TRBJ2-2	TGTGCCTGGACCAGAGCGGGAGGGAGCACCGGGGAGCTGTTTTTT	CAWTRAGGSTGELFF
.	TRBV4-2	few	TRBJ1-6	TGTGCCAGCAGCCACGGGGCCGATCGTTCTCGGTCACCCCTCCACTTT	CASSHGADRSRSPLHF
.	TRBV29-1	.	TRBJ2-5	TGCAGCGTTGTGGGGGGGACCCAGTACTTC	CSVVGGTQYF
.	TRBV12-3/TRBV12-4	few	TRBJ2-5	TGTGCCAGCAGTGATGCCCCATTGGAGACCCAGTACTTC	CASSDAPLETQYF
.	TRBV12-3/TRBV12-4	few	TRBJ1-5	TGTGCCAGCAGTCCACAGGTGCTGGGTAATCAGCCCCAGCATTTT	CASSPQVLGNQPQHF
.	TRBV9	many	TRBJ1-6	TGTGCCAGCAGCCGAGAGAGCTCCTATAATTCACCCCTCCACTTT	CASSRESSYNSPLHF
TRBD1	TRBV10-1	.	TRBJ2-5	TGCGCCGGGACAGGGGGAGAGACCCAGTACTTC	CAGTGGETQYF
TRBD1	TRBV27	many	TRBJ1-2	TGTGCCAGCAGTACTACAGGGGGCAGTGGCTACACCTTC	CASSTTGGSGYTF
.	TRBV29-1	.	TRBJ2-5	TGCAGCTTGTGGTCTAGCGTGTACCAAGAGACCCAGTACTTC	CSLWSSVYQETQYF
TRBD1	TRBV12-3/TRBV12-4	once	TRBJ1-4	TGTGCTAGTGGTTTGGGACAGGGGGCAGAAAAACTGTTTTTT	CASGLGQGAEKLFF
.	TRBV5-6	few	TRBJ2-5	TGTGCCAGCAGCTTGGGGGATAACAGGGAGGGGATAGAGACCCAGTACTTC	CASSLGDNREGIETQYF
.	TRBV12-3/TRBV12-4	many	TRBJ1-2	TGTGCCAGCAGTAGGACAGACAACTATGGCTACACCTTC	CASSRTDNYGYTF
.	TRBV25-1	few	TRBJ2-3	TGTGCCAGCAGCGGCCTGGGGGAGGATACGCAGTATTTT	CASSGLGEDTQYF
.	TRBV15	many	TRBJ1-1	TGTGCCACGAGTCAGGGAACGATGAACACTGAAGCTTTCTTT	CATSQGTMNTEAFF
.	TRBV11-2	.	TRBJ2-5	TGTGCCAGCAACCCGACTCCGCCGGGCGGAGCAGAGACCCAGTACTTC	CASNPTPPGGAETQYF
.	TRBV29-1	.	TRBJ2-7	TGCAGCGTTGAATCGGTAGCGGACTCGGCCTACGAGCAGTACTTC	CSVESVADSAYEQYF
.	TRBV29-1	.	TRBJ1-2	TGCAGCCGCAATGGGGGGATTAACTATGGCTACACCTTC	CSRNGGINYGYTF
.	TRBV7-9	.	TRBJ1-2	TGTGCCAGCAGCTTAAACAGGGTCTTTTTATCGGATGGCTACGCCTTC	CASSLNRVFLSDGYAF
.	TRBV2	many	TRBJ1-5	TGTGCCAGCAGTCCAGGGGTCTTCAATCAGCCCCAGCATTTT	CASSPGVFNQPQHF
.	TRBV25-1	.	TRBJ1-3	TGTGCTAGATCGCATAGTTCTGGAAACACCATATATTTT	CARSHSSGNTIYF